The 28 T cell receptor beta chains below were found in one sample sequenced in a study of shared clonotypes between healthy human individuals. As defined, naive CD8 cells were CD45RO-negative and positively selected for CCR7, with terminally differentiated effector memory CD45RA+ cells excluded. Data came from immunoSEQ multiplex PCR; TCRdb stores just in-frame clones and leaves some out. The repertoire holds some 2,100,000 clones, with under 95% as singletons. Sequenced material: naive CD8+ T cells from PBMCs. The source of these receptors is a man younger than 35 in good health. Some clones in this sample may be carry-over from other donors' samples.

The V and J genes are TRBV27 and TRBJ2-7; 12 bases are a match to TRBD2. Looked up from germline, CDR1 is MNHEY and CDR2 is SMNVEV (reference sequence). V gave up 2 bases and J gave up 2 bases; unmatched junction bases: 4. This CDR3 spans 16 amino acids. CDR3 nucleotide sequence: TGTGCCAGCAGTTTAGCAGGACTAGCGGGACCCTACGAGCAGTACTTC. Its protein product is CASSLAGLAGPYEQYF.

V is TRBV6-4 and J is TRBJ2-7, with 12 nucleotides matching TRBD2. V lost 0 bases and J lost 5; bases outside the gene matches: 5. This CDR3 has 16 amino acids. The germline CDR1 and CDR2 sequences are MRHNA and SNTAGT. In nucleotides, the CDR3 is TGTGCCAGCAGTGACTCGCGAAGACTAGCGGGAGACGAGCAGTACTTC. This encodes CASSDSRRLAGDEQYF.

The rearrangement joins TRBV7-9 to TRBJ2-1, with TRBD2 identical over 7 bases. The trim removed 7 bases at V and 6 bases at J, leaving 12 bases unmatched. This CDR3 region has 15 residues. Germline CDR1 reads SEHNR; CDR2 reads FQNEAQ (reference sequence). CDR3 coding DNA: TGTGCCAGCATTGCGGCGGGAGCCGGATCCAATGAGCAGTTCTTC. Translated: CASIAAGAGSNEQFF.

This chain links TRBV27 with TRBJ2-2; the D gene could be TRBD1 or TRBD2 (5 bases each). CDR3 length equals 13 residues. CDR1 and CDR2 (germline): MNHEY, SMNVEV (reference sequence). Trimming cost V 5 bases and J 4 bases, with 8 bases left between them. DNA of the CDR3: TGTGCCAGCAGTCAGAGGGGCACCGGGGAGCTGTTTTTT. As protein: CASSQRGTGELFF.

The CDR3 protein is CASSLGITGGYGYTF. The CDR3 DNA reads TGTGCCAGCAGCTTGGGGATTACAGGGGGATATGGCTACACCTTC. V usage is TRBV11-2 and J usage is TRBJ1-2, with 8 positions matching TRBD1. The V gene end was trimmed by 3 bases and the J gene end by 5 bases; junction bases not matched to a gene: 8. The CDR3 consists of 15 residues. Per the germline V gene, CDR1 is SGHAT and CDR2 is FQNNGV.

The rearrangement joins TRBV19 to TRBJ1-3; D gene uncertain. The CDR3 is 13 amino acids. Germline V gene lookup returns CDR1 LNHDA and CDR2 SQIVND (reference sequence). V gave up 4 bases and J gave up 0 bases, with 4 bases separating them. The CDR3: CASSSASGNTIYF. The CDR3 DNA is TGTGCCAGTAGTAGCGCCTCTGGAAACACCATATATTTT.

Details on this clone: Within the sample, other DNA sequences also encode this same CDR3. V gene TRBV28 combines with J gene TRBJ2-3; 8 bases match TRBD2. The CDR3 runs 14 residues. Germline V gene lookup returns CDR1 MDHEN and CDR2 SYDVKM. V trimming: 3 bases; J trimming: 4 bases; junction bases outside the gene matches: 3. The CDR3 protein is CASSFAGGADTQYF. The CDR3 bases are TGTGCCAGCAGTTTCGCGGGAGGCGCAGATACGCAGTATTTT.

V is TRBV19 and J is TRBJ2-1; D is ambiguous. V dropped 2 bases and J dropped 8 bases, with 13 bases sitting between them. The germline V gene encodes CDR1 LNHDA and CDR2 SQIVND (reference sequence). The CDR3 extends over 14 amino acids. DNA of the CDR3: TGTGCCAGTAGTATAACTCTAACGTCGGATGAGCAGTTCTTC. Its protein product is CASSITLTSDEQFF. Complete variable domain (other parts from reference TRBV19 and TRBJ2-1): DGGITQSPKYLFRKEGQNVTLSCEQNLNHDAMYWYRQDPGQGLRLIYYSQIVNDFQKGDIAEGYSVSREKKESFPLTVTSAQKNPTAFYLCASSITLTSDEQFFGPGTRLTVL.

The rearrangement uses TRBV28 and TRBJ2-1, with 14 bases lining up with TRBD2. The CDR3 spans 20 residues. Trimming cost V 3 bases and J 1 base; bases outside gene matches: 11. In germline, CDR1 is MDHEN, CDR2 SYDVKM. CDR3 in amino acids: CASSFKTGTSGRKSYNEQFF. CDR3 DNA sequence: TGTGCCAGCAGTTTCAAAACCGGGACTAGCGGGAGAAAGTCCTACAATGAGCAGTTCTTC.

V usage is TRBV6-5 and J usage is TRBJ2-7; TRBD1 or TRBD2 may be the D gene (5 bases each). The V end lost 4 bases, the J end lost 5 bases, and 12 bases lay between the germline ends. CDR1 is MNHEY, CDR2 SVGAGI, per germline. The CDR3 totals 13 residues. CDR3 residues: CASSFGGPDEQYF. CDR3 sequence (DNA): TGTGCCAGCAGTTTTGGGGGTCCTGACGAGCAGTACTTC.

V usage is TRBV27 and J usage is TRBJ2-7; 12 nucleotides match TRBD1. The germline gives CDR1 MNHEY, CDR2 SMNVEV (reference sequence). The junction had 7 bases not matched to a gene; V was cut back by 3 bases and J by 4 bases. The CDR3 is made up of 16 amino acids. The CDR3 DNA is TGTGCCAGCAGTTTTGGGCCGGGACAGGGGGCGTACGAGCAGTACTTC. Translating gives CASSFGPGQGAYEQYF.

This clone was detected only once. This chain connects TRBV7-8 to TRBJ1-5; 10 positions agree with TRBD1. V shed 1 base and J 6 bases; nucleotides not matched to a gene: 6. Germline V gene lookup returns CDR1 SGHVS and CDR2 FQNEAQ. The CDR3 runs to 16 residues. The CDR3 loop reads CASSLGGQGYFQPQHF. The CDR3 DNA sequence: TGTGCCAGCAGCTTAGGGGGACAGGGGTATTTTCAGCCCCAGCATTTT.

Regarding this clone: Other DNA sequences of this sample code for an identical CDR3. V is TRBV11-2 and J is TRBJ2-1; D is uncertain. CDR3 length: 15 amino acids. V was clipped by 1 base and J by 0 bases, with 7 bases between them. CDR1 and CDR2 from the germline V gene are SGHAT and FQNNGV. This CDR3 is CASSLGPSSYNEQFF. In DNA form, the CDR3 reads TGTGCCAGCAGCTTAGGTCCGAGCTCCTACAATGAGCAGTTCTTC.

The V call is TRBV7-9, the J call TRBJ2-2; no reliable D call. The CDR3 extends over 14 amino acids. Germline CDR1 SEHNR, CDR2 FQNEAQ (reference sequence). Trimming removed 3 bases at V and 3 bases at J, with 8 bases between. The CDR3 is CASSFSQYTGELFF. Here the CDR3 DNA reads TGTGCCAGCAGCTTTTCCCAGTACACCGGGGAGCTGTTTTTT.

In nucleotides, the CDR3 is TGTGCCAGCAGTCCCGGGCCACTCACCGGGGAGCTGTTTTTT. Translation: CASSPGPLTGELFF. The rearrangement links TRBV27 to TRBJ2-2; D uncertain. This CDR3 spans 14 amino acids. Trimming took 5 bases from V and 4 from J, leaving 11 bases between them. Germline V gives CDR1 MNHEY, CDR2 SMNVEV (reference sequence).

About this clone itself: In the same sample, other DNA sequences code for this CDR3. J is TRBJ2-7 and V is TRBV9; 8 bases line up with TRBD1. CDR3 length: 16 amino acids. Trimming took 0 bases from V and 3 from J; bases not matched to a gene: 8. Germline CDR1 reads SGDLS; CDR2 reads YYNGEE. The CDR3 nucleotides are TGTGCCAGCAGCGTAGGGGTGGGACAGGAATACTACGAGCAGTACTTC. It encodes CASSVGVGQEYYEQYF.

The gene calls are TRBV25-1 and TRBJ2-4; 9 bases map to TRBD2. Germline CDR1 reads MGHDK; CDR2 reads SYGVNS. The J segment lost 8 bases and the V segment lost 5 bases, leaving 13 bases of the junction unmatched. This CDR3 has 16 residues. In DNA, the CDR3 is TGTGCCAGCAGTTCTGGTACTAGCGGGTACCGGGACATTCAGTACTTC. Its protein product is CASSSGTSGYRDIQYF.

The chain uses TRBV27 and TRBJ2-3, with D possibly matching TRBD2 (5 bases). The CDR3 consists of 13 residues. Germline values: CDR1 MNHEY, CDR2 SMNVEV (reference sequence). Trimming took 3 bases from V and 5 from J, leaving 9 bases between them. CDR3 sequence (DNA): TGTGCCAGCAGTTTGTGGGCGGGAGATACGCAGTATTTT. This encodes CASSLWAGDTQYF.

The V call is TRBV27, the J call TRBJ1-5; possibly TRBD1 for D (5 bases). The CDR3 has 15 residues. Germline CDR1 is MNHEY and CDR2 is SMNVEV (reference sequence). Trimming left V 3 bases short and J 4 bases short, with 13 bases between. The CDR3 spells CASSLVQGGNQPQHF. CDR3 bases: TGTGCCAGCAGTTTGGTCCAGGGTGGAAATCAGCCCCAGCATTTT.

The chain has TRBV27 and TRBJ1-1, with 7 bases identical to TRBD1. The CDR3 length is 14 residues. V lost 2 bases to trimming and J lost 6 bases; unmatched junction nucleotides: 6. Germline V CDR1 and CDR2: MNHEY, SMNVEV (reference sequence). Here the CDR3 reads CASSLRDQGAEAFF. The CDR3 bases are TGTGCCAGCAGTTTACGAGACCAGGGGGCTGAAGCTTTCTTT.

To note about this clone: The same CDR3 arises from other DNA sequences in this sample as well. The CDR3: CASSLRVNTGELFF. The CDR3 DNA is TGTGCCAGCAGTTTGCGGGTTAACACCGGGGAGCTGTTTTTT. This rearrangement joins TRBV28 to TRBJ2-2; tentatively, D is TRBD2 (5 bases). The CDR3 has 14 residues. Germline assignment: CDR1 MDHEN and CDR2 SYDVKM. V lost 3 bases and J 2 bases, leaving 7 bases between the germline ends.

This chain links TRBV28 with TRBJ2-5; 7 bases agree with TRBD1. The germline V gene encodes CDR1 MDHEN and CDR2 SYDVKM. The CDR3 spans 16 residues. J gave up 2 bases and V 6 bases, and 12 bases lay outside the gene matches. CDR3: CASRPRSPGQQETQYF. Here the CDR3 DNA reads TGTGCCAGCAGGCCACGAAGCCCGGGACAGCAAGAGACCCAGTACTTC. The full variable domain, with the rest looked up from reference TRBV28 and TRBJ2-5, is DVKVTQSSRYLVKRTGEKVFLECVQDMDHENMFWYRQDPGLGLRLIYFSYDVKMKEKGDIPEGYSVSREKKERFSLILESASTNQTSMYLCASRPRSPGQQETQYFGPGTRLLVL.

A note on this clone: Additional DNA sequences in this sample encode the identical CDR3. V and J are TRBV19 and TRBJ1-1; D not resolved. Trimming removed 6 bases at V and 2 bases at J, with 7 bases between. The CDR3 has 12 amino acids. CDR1 and CDR2 from the germline V gene are LNHDA and SQIVND (reference sequence). CDR3 sequence reads: CASRGGNTEAFF. In nucleotides, the CDR3 is TGTGCCAGTAGGGGCGGAAACACTGAAGCTTTCTTT.

The chain has TRBV6-4 and TRBJ1-5; tentative D call: TRBD1 (5 bases). The CDR3 runs 22 residues. The ends were cut back, 0 bases at V and 4 bases at J, with 31 bases in the middle. Germline V gene sequence: CDR1 MRHNA, CDR2 SNTAGT. Written as DNA, the CDR3 is TGTGCCAGCAGTGACTCTCACCCAAAAGGAGGGGTTAGGGACTCGTGGAATCAGCCCCAGCATTTT. Translated, it gives CASSDSHPKGGVRDSWNQPQHF.

In the case of this clone: Different DNA sequences within this sample yield the same CDR3. The chain combines TRBV5-1 with TRBJ2-7; TRBD1 matches at 11 bases. After removal of 6 bases from V and 2 bases from J, the junction contained 4 bases not matched to a gene. The germline gives CDR1 SGHRS, CDR2 YFSETQ. The CDR3 extends over 14 amino acids. In DNA, the CDR3 is TGCGCCAGCACTCCGGGACAGGGGGCCTACGAGCAGTACTTC. The encoded protein is CASTPGQGAYEQYF.

The rearrangement uses TRBV7-9 and TRBJ2-1; perhaps D is TRBD1 or TRBD2 (5 bases each). Germline CDR1 is SEHNR and CDR2 is FQNEAQ (reference sequence). This CDR3 has 15 residues. Trimming cost V 10 bases and J 0 bases, with 16 bases left between them. The chain's CDR3 is CATSGRPSSYNEQFF. For the CDR3, the DNA is TGTGCCACCTCGGGACGTCCGAGCTCCTACAATGAGCAGTTCTTC.

The chain links TRBV6-6 to TRBJ2-7, with 7 bases lining up with TRBD2. Per the germline V gene, CDR1 is MNHNY and CDR2 is SVGAGI (reference sequence). V shed 8 bases and J 6 bases; nucleotides not matched to a gene: 13. This CDR3 contains 14 residues. CDR3 residues: CASGKPGRISEQYF. The DNA of the CDR3 is TGTGCCAGCGGAAAGCCCGGGAGGATCAGCGAGCAGTACTTC.

This clone was counted a single time. The rearrangement joins TRBV7-6 to TRBJ1-1, with 10 bases that match TRBD1. Germline V gene lookup returns CDR1 SGHVS and CDR2 FNYEAQ. The CDR3 runs to 13 residues. V lost 5 bases and J lost 5; bases outside the gene matches: 2. Here the CDR3 reads CASSPGQGTEAFF. DNA for the CDR3: TGTGCCAGCAGCCCGGGACAGGGGACTGAAGCTTTCTTT. The full variable domain, its missing parts supplied by reference TRBV7-6 and TRBJ1-1, is GAGVSQSPRYKVTKRGQDVALRCDPISGHVSLYWYRQALGQGPEFLTYFNYEAQQDKSGLPNDRFSAERPEGSISTLTIQRTEQRDSAMYRCASSPGQGTEAFFGQGTRLTVV.